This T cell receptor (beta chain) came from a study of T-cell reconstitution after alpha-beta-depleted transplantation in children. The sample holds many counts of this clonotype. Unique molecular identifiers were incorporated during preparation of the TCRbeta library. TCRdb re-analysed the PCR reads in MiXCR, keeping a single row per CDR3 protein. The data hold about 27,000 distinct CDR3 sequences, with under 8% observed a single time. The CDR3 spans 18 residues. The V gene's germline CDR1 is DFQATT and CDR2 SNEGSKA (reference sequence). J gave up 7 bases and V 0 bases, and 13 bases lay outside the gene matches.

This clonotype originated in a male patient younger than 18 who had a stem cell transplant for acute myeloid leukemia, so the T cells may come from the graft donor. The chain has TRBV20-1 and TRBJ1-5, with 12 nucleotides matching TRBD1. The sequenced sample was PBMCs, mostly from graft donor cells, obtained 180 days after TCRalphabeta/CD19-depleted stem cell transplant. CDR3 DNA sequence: TGCAGTGCTAGAGAGCCCGGGACAGGGGGCCTCTTAAGGCAGCCCCAGCATTTT. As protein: CSAREPGTGGLLRQPQHF.